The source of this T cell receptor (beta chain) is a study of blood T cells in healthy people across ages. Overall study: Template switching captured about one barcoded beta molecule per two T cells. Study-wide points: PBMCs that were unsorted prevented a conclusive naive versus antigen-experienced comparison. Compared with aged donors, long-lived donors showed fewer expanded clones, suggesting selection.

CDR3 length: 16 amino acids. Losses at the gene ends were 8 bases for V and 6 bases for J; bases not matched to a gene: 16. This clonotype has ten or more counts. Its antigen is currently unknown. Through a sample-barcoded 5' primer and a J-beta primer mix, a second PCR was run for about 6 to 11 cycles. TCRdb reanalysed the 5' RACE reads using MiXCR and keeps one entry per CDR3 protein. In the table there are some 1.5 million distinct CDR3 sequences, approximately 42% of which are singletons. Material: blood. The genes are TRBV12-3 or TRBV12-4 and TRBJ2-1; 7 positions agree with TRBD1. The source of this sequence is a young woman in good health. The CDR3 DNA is TGTGCCAGCGCCCCTAGCTCCCACCACAGGGGCAATGAGCAGTTCTTC. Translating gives CASAPSSHHRGNEQFF.